Shown below are 32 T cell receptor beta chains from a single sample sequenced in a study of blood T cell repertoires in COVID-19. The assay was immunoSEQ multiplex PCR, and TCRdb's table has in-frame clones only and misses some. The sample yields about 250,000 clones, 80% to 90% seen once. The sample was PBMCs or T cells enriched from blood (not recorded which). The receptors were gathered from a woman aged 40 to 49 who had been exposed to COVID-19.

The chain links TRBV14 to TRBJ2-3; D gene unclear. This CDR3 region has 17 residues. Trimming stripped 0 bases from V and 0 bases from J, with 13 bases between. Germline V gene data show CDR1 as SGHDN and CDR2 as FVKESK. The CDR3 DNA sequence: TGTGCCAGCAGCCAAGATTTAGGCAGGCTGAGCACAGATACGCAGTATTTT. Translation gives CASSQDLGRLSTDTQYF.

This rearrangement joins TRBV6-6 to TRBJ2-7, with 8 bases aligning to TRBD2. The CDR3 consists of 16 residues. Germline CDR1 reads MNHNY; CDR2 reads SVGAGI (reference sequence). After removal of 0 bases from V and 2 bases from J, the junction contained 6 bases not matched to a gene. CDR3 sequence reads: CASSYSQRGLPYEQYF. The CDR3 DNA sequence: TGTGCCAGCAGTTACTCTCAGCGGGGGTTGCCCTACGAGCAGTACTTC.

The genes are TRBV28 and TRBJ1-1; D gene unclear. V was trimmed by 5 bases and J by 11 bases, leaving 15 bases between them. CDR1 and CDR2 from the germline V gene are MDHEN and SYDVKM. The CDR3 length is 12 residues. In DNA form, the CDR3 reads TGTGCCAGCAGTCCGTCCGGGAAAGGGGCTTTCTTT. Its protein product is CASSPSGKGAFF.

The chain recombines TRBV29-1 with TRBJ1-1, with D tentatively TRBD1 (5 bases). CDR3 length: 14 residues. Germline V gene sequence: CDR1 SQVTM, CDR2 ANQGSEA. V was cut by 7 bases and J by 1 base, with 16 bases left in between. The CDR3 DNA reads TGCAGCGCCGCCCATACAGGCCCGAACACTGAAGCTTTCTTT. Protein sequence: CSAAHTGPNTEAFF.

This clone showed up just a few times. The chain recombines TRBV4-1 with TRBJ2-7; 14 positions agree with TRBD2. Trimming at V came to 2 bases and at J to 3 bases, leaving 3 bases not matched to a gene. This CDR3 has 16 residues. Looked up from germline, CDR1 is MGHRA and CDR2 is YSYEKL. CDR3 bases: TGCGCCAGCAGCCAACACGGGACTAGCGGGGGCTACGAGCAGTACTTC. It is translated as CASSQHGTSGGYEQYF.

This clone was counted a single time. This chain uses TRBV7-6 with TRBJ1-1; TRBD1 aligns across 7 bases. CDR1 is SGHVS, CDR2 FNYEAQ, per germline. V shed 6 bases and J 10 bases; nucleotides not matched to a gene: 11. The CDR3 has 13 residues. DNA for the CDR3: TGTGCCAGCAGGTCAGACAGGGCGGGTGGAGCTTTCTTT. This encodes CASRSDRAGGAFF.

The chain joins TRBV4-3 to TRBJ2-2; TRBD2 matches at 7 bases. With 1 base clipped from V and 5 bases from J, the junction kept 4 bases outside the gene matches. This CDR3 region has 15 residues. Per germline, CDR1 LGHNA and CDR2 YSLEER. CDR3 sequence reads: CASSQGGRRTGELFF. The DNA for the CDR3 is TGCGCCAGCAGCCAAGGCGGGAGAAGAACCGGGGAGCTGTTTTTT.

The V call is TRBV2, the J call TRBJ1-1; D is possibly TRBD1 (5 bases). Looked up from germline, CDR1 is SNHLY and CDR2 is FYNNEI. Between the trimmed V and J ends, which lost 4 bases and 7 bases, there was a span of 16 bases. This CDR3 is 14 amino acids long. The DNA of the CDR3 is TGTGCCAGCAGTGTTCTTCAGGGAGCGGGTGAAGCTTTCTTT. It is translated as CASSVLQGAGEAFF.

This rearrangement joins TRBV6-5 to TRBJ1-1; weak D call: TRBD1 (6 bases). The CDR3 spans 13 residues. Between the trimmed V and J ends, which lost 4 bases and 8 bases, there was a span of 14 bases. CDR1 is MNHEY and CDR2 is SVGAGI in the germline V gene. This chain's CDR3 is CASSSWTAGEAFF. CDR3 in DNA: TGTGCCAGCAGTTCCTGGACAGCCGGCGAAGCTTTCTTT.

The CDR3 nucleotides read TGTGCCAGCAGCCCGACAGGGTATCTTGGGGCCAACGTCCTGACTTTC. Residues: CASSPTGYLGANVLTF. This chain uses TRBV7-2 with TRBJ2-6; TRBD1 agrees at 7 bases. The CDR3 has 16 amino acids. Per germline, CDR1 SGHTA and CDR2 FQGNSA. Germline trimming cut 5 bases from V and 3 bases from J; bases unmatched to any gene: 7.

This chain joins TRBV21-1 and TRBJ2-1; TRBD2, the table's D call, was not compared with the DNA. TRBV21-1 is a listed pseudogene. The CDR3 is 18 residues long. The CDR3, as DNA: TGTGCCAGCAGCAAAGGTGGGTCTAGCGGGGATACGACCAATGAGCAGTTCTTC. Its protein is CASSKGGSSGDTTNEQFF.

The chain has TRBV19 and TRBJ2-1; D gene uncertain. Between the trimmed V and J ends, which lost 0 bases and 8 bases, there was a span of 8 bases. There are 13 residues in the CDR3. Germline CDR1 LNHDA, CDR2 SQIVND (reference sequence). CDR3 nucleotide sequence: TGTGCCAGTAGTATAGATTTCCGGGATGAGCAGTTCTTC. This gives the protein CASSIDFRDEQFF.

Comments on this clone: Compared with germline, one end of the junction differs, possibly owing to a read error. This chain uses TRBV5-1 with TRBJ2-3; the D is unclear. Germline CDR1 and CDR2: SGHRS and YFSETQ. There are 13 residues in the CDR3. The CDR3, as DNA: TGTGCCAGCAGCCCCCCTAGCACAGATACGCAGTATTTT. This translates into CASSPPSTDTQYF.

In nucleotides, the CDR3 is TGTGCCAGCAGCGTACGGAGCGGGGGCTACAATGAGCAGTTCTTC. This codes for CASSVRSGGYNEQFF. The chain is built from TRBV9 and TRBJ2-1; TRBD2 matches at 8 bases. The CDR3 runs to 15 residues. With V trimmed by 1 base and J by 3 bases, 3 bases remained unmatched. Germline-derived CDR1 and CDR2 are SGDLS and YYNGEE.

V usage is TRBV7-2 and J usage is TRBJ1-2; no clear D. The CDR3 extends over 14 amino acids. Germline CDR1 is SGHTA and CDR2 is FQGNSA. V was shortened by 3 bases and J by 1 base, with 9 bases between the two germline ends. The CDR3 is CASSFRRVNYGYTF. As DNA, the CDR3 is TGTGCCAGCAGCTTTAGGAGGGTTAACTATGGCTACACCTTC.

The genes are TRBV4-3 and TRBJ2-7, with 11 bases aligning to TRBD1. The germline gives CDR1 LGHNA, CDR2 YSLEER. The junction had 8 bases not matched to a gene; V was cut back by 3 bases and J by 4 bases. The CDR3 covers 16 residues. CDR3: CASSHSTGTGGYEQYF. CDR3 coding DNA: TGCGCCAGCAGCCACTCTACCGGGACAGGGGGTTACGAGCAGTACTTC.

The gene calls are TRBV14 and TRBJ2-1, with D perhaps TRBD2 (6 bases). V was cut by 6 bases and J by 0 bases, with 18 bases left in between. The CDR3 contains 17 residues. Per germline, CDR1 SGHDN and CDR2 FVKESK. CDR3 sequence reads: CASSSLGGRGSYNEQFF. The CDR3 DNA is TGTGCCAGCAGTTCTTTGGGGGGTAGGGGCTCCTACAATGAGCAGTTCTTC.

The CDR3 bases are TGTGCCAGCAGCGTCCAAGGGGGCAGAGGCGGGGAGCTGTTTTTT. Its protein product is CASSVQGGRGGELFF. This chain links TRBV11-2 with TRBJ2-2; 7 bases align to TRBD1. The CDR3 runs 15 residues. The V segment lost 5 bases and the J segment 7 bases; nucleotides outside the gene matches: 10. Germline V gene sequence: CDR1 SGHAT, CDR2 FQNNGV.

The gene calls are TRBV7-9 and TRBJ1-3, with unresolved D. The CDR3 covers 16 residues. V was cut by 5 bases and J by 0 bases, with 14 bases left in between. CDR1 SEHNR and CDR2 FQNEAQ come from the germline V gene (reference sequence). CDR3 residues: CASSPRSPSSGNTIYF. Here the CDR3 DNA reads TGTGCCAGCAGCCCCAGGTCCCCGAGCTCTGGAAACACCATATATTTT.

The J gene is TRBJ1-2, the V gene TRBV6-5, with D possibly matching TRBD1 (5 bases). This CDR3 is built from 14 residues. The V gene lost 3 bases and the J gene lost 5 bases, with 13 bases spanning the gap. CDR1 MNHEY and CDR2 SVGAGI come from the germline V gene. CDR3 nucleotide sequence: TGTGCCAGCAGTTATGACAGCCCGAGGTATGGCTACACCTTC. Its protein product is CASSYDSPRYGYTF.

Concerning this clone: The junction differs from germline at one of its ends, possibly a read error. The chain links TRBV19 to TRBJ1-2, with D uncertain. The CDR3 covers 20 residues. The germline V gene encodes CDR1 LNHDA and CDR2 SQIVND (reference sequence). The CDR3 bases are TGTGCCAGTAGTGTAGATAGTCTTGCCAGTATCGGAGGGAAGATGGGGGGCTACACCTTC. Translated: CASSVDSLASIGGKMGGYTF.

V gene TRBV5-6 combines with J gene TRBJ2-1; TRBD2 matches at 12 bases. The ends lost 1 base at V and 9 bases at J; junction bases unmatched: 8. Per germline, CDR1 SGHDT and CDR2 YYEEEE. The CDR3 totals 16 residues. As DNA, the CDR3 is TGTGCCAGCAGCTTGACAGGGAGGACTAGCGGGGCTGAGCAGTTCTTC. As protein: CASSLTGRTSGAEQFF.

This clone has just a few counts. The chain has TRBV9 and TRBJ1-1, with unresolved D. The CDR3 has 15 residues. Germline-derived CDR1 and CDR2 are SGDLS and YYNGEE. V dropped 4 bases and J dropped 0 bases, with 13 bases sitting between them. The CDR3 spells CASSFTHSMNTEAFF. The CDR3 coding sequence is TGTGCCAGCAGCTTTACCCACAGCATGAACACTGAAGCTTTCTTT.

On this clone: One junction end disagrees with the germline gene, perhaps due to a read error. The CDR3 is CASSHGVAGWSYNEQFF. DNA of the CDR3: TGTGCCAGCAGCCATGGAGTAGCGGGATGGTCCTACAATGAGCAGTTCTTC. This chain links TRBV5-1 with TRBJ2-1; 8 nucleotides agree with TRBD2. CDR1 is SGHRS, CDR2 YFSETQ, per germline. The CDR3 sequence is 17 residues long. The complete variable domain, with remaining parts taken from reference TRBV5-1 and TRBJ2-1, reads KAGVTQTPRYLIKTRGQQVTLSCSPISGHRSVSWYQQTPGQGLQFLFEYFSETQRNKGNFPGRFSGRQFSNSRSEMNVSTLELGDSALYLCASSHGVAGWSYNEQFFGPGTRLTVL.

The chain joins TRBV11-1 to TRBJ2-5; 11 positions match TRBD2. CDR3 length: 14 residues. V shed 6 bases and J 2 bases; nucleotides not matched to a gene: 2. Germline loops: CDR1 SGHAT, CDR2 FQDESV (reference sequence). The CDR3 here is CASSTSGGQETQYF. The CDR3 nucleotides read TGTGCCAGCAGTACTAGCGGGGGTCAAGAGACCCAGTACTTC.

V and J are TRBV6-4 and TRBJ2-1; 7 nucleotides line up with TRBD1. The CDR3 sequence is 16 residues long. Germline V gives CDR1 MRHNA, CDR2 SNTAGT. V shed 2 bases and J 6 bases; nucleotides not matched to a gene: 10. The CDR3: CASSDGSTGKGNEQFF. CDR3 coding DNA: TGTGCCAGCAGTGACGGGTCGACAGGGAAGGGCAATGAGCAGTTCTTC.

This clone was counted ten times or more. The chain links TRBV10-1 to TRBJ2-7; 10 nucleotides align to TRBD1. Germline trimming cut 7 bases from V and 0 bases from J; bases unmatched to any gene: 3. This CDR3 has 14 amino acids. Germline V gene lookup returns CDR1 WNHNN and CDR2 SYGVQD (reference sequence). CDR3 amino acids: CASKGTGDSYEQYV. The CDR3 nucleotides are TGCGCCAGCAAGGGGACAGGGGACTCCTACGAGCAGTACGTC.

This chain links TRBV4-3 with TRBJ2-1; 8 positions agree with TRBD2. V trimming: 1 base; J trimming: 0 bases; junction bases outside the gene matches: 8. Germline V gene lookup returns CDR1 LGHNA and CDR2 YSLEER. The CDR3 is made up of 18 amino acids. CDR3 amino acids: CASSQGLAGALSYNEQFF. CDR3 DNA sequence: TGCGCCAGCAGCCAAGGCCTAGCGGGCGCACTCTCCTACAATGAGCAGTTCTTC.

Comments on this clone: The junction departs from the called germline gene at one end, perhaps through a read error. The chain has TRBV5-1 and TRBJ2-1; D could derive from TRBD1 or TRBD2 (6 bases each). The CDR3 is made up of 12 amino acids. The germline V gene has CDR1 SGHRS and CDR2 YFSETQ. In DNA, the CDR3 is TGTGCCAGCAGGAGGGGGAACAATGAGCAGTTCTTC. Residues: CASRRGNNEQFF.

The gene calls are TRBV5-1 and TRBJ1-4; the D is unclear. The CDR3 covers 14 residues. Germline values: CDR1 SGHRS, CDR2 YFSETQ. Between the trimmed V and J ends, which lost 6 bases and 4 bases, there was a span of 13 bases. The CDR3 region has the DNA TGCGCCAGCAATCCCCGGGGTAATAATGAAAAACTGTTTTTT. Its protein is CASNPRGNNEKLFF.

The chain links TRBV25-1 to TRBJ1-6; 9 nucleotides match TRBD1. CDR3 length: 16 residues. Germline V gene lookup returns CDR1 MGHDK and CDR2 SYGVNS. Unmatched junction bases numbered 14, after V lost 7 bases and J lost 10 bases. CDR3 sequence (DNA): TGTGCCAGCACTGGGACAGGGTATAATTTTGGGTCACCCCTCCACTTT. As protein: CASTGTGYNFGSPLHF.

This clone was observed a handful of times. The rearrangement links TRBV5-1 to TRBJ2-7, with D perhaps matching TRBD2 (6 bases). The CDR3 extends over 14 amino acids. Germline lookup yields CDR1 SGHRS and CDR2 YFSETQ. CDR3 nucleotide sequence: TGTGCCAGCAGCCTGGGGGTGGAGGGAAACGAGCAGTACGTC. It encodes CASSLGVEGNEQYV.